Presented here are 5 T cell receptor beta chains from one specimen sequenced in a study of cytomegalovirus exposure and HLA in healthy donors. A multiplex PCR was run with 60 Vbeta primers and 13 Jbeta primers. TCRdb's table, derived via immunoSEQ multiplex PCR, lists solely in-frame clones and lacks some. The sample shows about 120,000 clones, 76% of them seen only once. Specimen: PBMCs. The receptors were gathered from a man aged 25 to 40 in good health and CMV-seropositive.

A remark on this clone: Its ends do not fully match the called genes, so a read error is possible. J is TRBJ2-7 and V is TRBV28; possibly TRBD2 for D (6 bases). CDR1 and CDR2 (germline): MDHEN, SYDVKM. The CDR3 loop spans 15 amino acids. The DNA for the CDR3 is TGTGCCAGCAGTTTAGACTCCGGGACTCGCCGGGGGTTGGACTTC. This gives the protein CASSLDSGTRRGLDF.

The gene calls are TRBV4-3 and TRBJ2-5; possible D gene TRBD1, 6 bases. The J call could be wrong; TRBJ2-7 is a better fit for the DNA end. In germline, CDR1 is LGHNA, CDR2 YSLEER. CDR3 length: 17 residues. As DNA, the CDR3 is TGCGCCAGCAGCCAAGGGGCAGGGGCCCCCTCGGGTGACGAGCAGTACTTC. This encodes CASSQGAGAPSGDEQYF.

On this clone: At one end the junction does not follow the germline gene, possibly because of a read error. The rearrangement uses TRBV18 and TRBJ2-2; 10 positions agree with TRBD2. CDR3 length: 17 residues. Germline V gene data show CDR1 as KGHSH and CDR2 as LQKENI. The CDR3 here is CASSPSSGGANTGELFF. The CDR3 DNA reads as TGTGCCAGCTCACCTTCCAGCGGGGGGGCGAATACCGGGGAGCTGTTTTTT. Full variable domain (rest looked up from reference TRBV18 and TRBJ2-2): NAGVMQNPRHLVRRRGQEARLRCSPMKGHSHVYWYRQLPEEGLKFMVYLQKENIIDESGMPKERFSAEFPKEGPSILRIQQVVRGDSAAYFCASSPSSGGANTGELFFGEGSRLTVL.

The V and J genes are TRBV11-2 and TRBJ2-3; D may be TRBD2 (5 bases). Germline lookup yields CDR1 SGHAT and CDR2 FQNNGV. The V end was cut by 1 base, the J end by 6 bases, with 5 bases between. CDR3 length equals 12 residues. CDR3 in DNA: TGTGCCAGCAGCTTAGCGGGGGATACGCAGTATTTT. It specifies CASSLAGDTQYF.

This chain joins TRBV7-9 and TRBJ1-5; 7 bases line up with TRBD1. V was pared by 5 bases and J by 4 bases, with 5 bases of the junction left unmatched. Germline CDR1 reads SEHNR; CDR2 reads FQNEAQ (reference sequence). The CDR3 covers 14 residues. CDR3 residues: CASSRTGLNQPQHF. The CDR3 coding sequence is TGTGCCAGCAGCCGGACAGGTTTAAATCAGCCCCAGCATTTT.